This entry concerns a single T cell receptor beta chain. Its antigen remains unknown. These data are taken from a study of CD8 T cells in ankylosing spondylitis. The junction had 4 bases not matched to a gene; V was cut back by 2 bases and J by 6 bases. The CDR3 contains 14 residues. Germline CDR1 SGHTS, CDR2 YDEGEE. Whole-study results and caveats: Those disease-linked clones were CD8+; they were also relatively rare in peripheral blood. Made up of under ten highly homologous variants, a TCR beta motif appeared characteristic of ankylosing spondylitis blood. In the blood and synovial fluid of reactive arthritis, some motif variants had been previously reported.

TCRdb redid the calling of the 5' RACE reads with MiXCR, one entry per CDR3 protein. The sample holds about 540,000 distinct CDR3 sequences, roughly 13% seen once. The sequenced sample was blood, either unsorted or a sorted T cell fraction (not recorded which). The source of this sequence is a male donor with ankylosing spondylitis. The rearrangement uses TRBV5-8 and TRBJ2-2, with 7 nucleotides matching TRBD1. As DNA, the CDR3 is TGTGCCAGCAGCTTCGGGACAGCCCCCGGGGAGCTGTTTTTT. Its protein product is CASSFGTAPGELFF.